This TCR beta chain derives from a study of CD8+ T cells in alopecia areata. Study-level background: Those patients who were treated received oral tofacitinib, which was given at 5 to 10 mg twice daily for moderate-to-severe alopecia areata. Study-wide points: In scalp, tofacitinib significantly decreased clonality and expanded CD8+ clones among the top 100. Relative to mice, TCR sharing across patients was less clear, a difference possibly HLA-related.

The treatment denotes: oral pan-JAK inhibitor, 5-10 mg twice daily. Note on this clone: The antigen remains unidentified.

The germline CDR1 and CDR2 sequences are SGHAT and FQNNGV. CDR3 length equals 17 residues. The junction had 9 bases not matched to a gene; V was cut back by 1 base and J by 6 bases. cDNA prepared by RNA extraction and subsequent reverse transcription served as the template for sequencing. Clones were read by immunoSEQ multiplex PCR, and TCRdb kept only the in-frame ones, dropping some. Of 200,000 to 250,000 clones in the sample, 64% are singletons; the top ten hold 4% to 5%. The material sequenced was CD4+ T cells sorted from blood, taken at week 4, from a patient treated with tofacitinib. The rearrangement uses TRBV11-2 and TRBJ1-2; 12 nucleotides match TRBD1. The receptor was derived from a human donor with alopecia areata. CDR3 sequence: CASSLGGQGARADGYTF. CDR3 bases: TGTGCCAGCAGCTTAGGGGGACAGGGGGCGCGGGCAGATGGCTACACCTTC.